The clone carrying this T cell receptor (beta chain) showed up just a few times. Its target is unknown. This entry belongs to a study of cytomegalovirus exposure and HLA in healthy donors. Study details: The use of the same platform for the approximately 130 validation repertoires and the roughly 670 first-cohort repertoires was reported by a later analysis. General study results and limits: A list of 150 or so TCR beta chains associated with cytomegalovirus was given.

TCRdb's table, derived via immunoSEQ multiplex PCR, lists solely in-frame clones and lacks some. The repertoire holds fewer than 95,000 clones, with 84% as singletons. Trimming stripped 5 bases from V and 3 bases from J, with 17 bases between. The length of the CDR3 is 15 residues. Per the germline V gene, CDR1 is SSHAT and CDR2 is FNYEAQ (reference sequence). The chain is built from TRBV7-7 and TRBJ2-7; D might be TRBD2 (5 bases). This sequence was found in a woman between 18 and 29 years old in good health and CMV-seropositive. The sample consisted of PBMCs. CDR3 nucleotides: TGTGCCAGCAGCCCCGGGTCAACAAGCGGCTACGAGCAGTACTTC. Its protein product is CASSPGSTSGYEQYF.